This T cell receptor beta chain appears in the sequencing data of a study of Ad26.COV2.S vaccination and SARS-CoV-2 variants. Study in general: This donor came from the COV1001 trial of Ad26.COV2.S.

Remarks on this clone: Its target is not known.

CDR1 is SNHLY, CDR2 FYNNEI, per germline. The CDR3 has 14 amino acids. The V and J ends lost 6 bases and 4 bases respectively, with 12 bases between them. Overall study findings and caveats: Vaccine recipients posted higher spike-specific TCR breadth than their placebo counterparts.

Repertoires were generated with immunoSEQ multiplex PCR, while TCRdb's copy carries only in-frame clones and drops some. This sample carries around 300,000 clones, approximately 90% of them seen once, and the ten largest clones take approximately 5%. This sample's treatment: 15 to 20 received Ad26.COV2.S at low or high dose, single or two shots; 5 received placebo; per-sample allocation not given. Samples were taken on day 63 after the first vaccine or placebo injection. Vaccine was an Ad26 vector expressing Wuhan-strain SARS-CoV-2 spike. This TCR came from a person aged 18-60 years who received the Ad26.COV2.S COVID-19 vaccine or a placebo. This sample comprised peripheral blood, obtained in a trial of Ad26.COV2.S vaccine versus placebo. This chain uses TRBV2 with TRBJ1-4, with D perhaps TRBD1 (5 bases). This CDR3 reads CASRTTVLNEKLFF. CDR3 bases: TGTGCCAGCAGGACGACAGTACTTAATGAAAAACTGTTTTTT.